Below, 32 T cell receptor beta chains from the same sample are listed, as sequenced in a study of graft-versus-host responses after intestinal transplantation. These receptors' targets are unknown. The method was immunoSEQ multiplex PCR; TCRdb's version includes in-frame clones alone and lacks a portion of them. The profile shows some 120,000 clones, about nine tenths of them singletons. This sample comprised unstimulated CD4+ T cells sorted from spleen or lymph node cells, obtained before intestinal transplant. The receptor source for this set is a human donor who received an intestinal transplant.

The chain recombines TRBV19 with TRBJ1-5; TRBD1 agrees at 7 bases. The CDR3 is 13 amino acids. Germline V CDR1 and CDR2: LNHDA, SQIVND (reference sequence). The trim removed 4 bases at V and 5 bases at J, leaving 2 bases unmatched. CDR3 DNA sequence: TGTGCCAGTAGTACCGACAGGGATCAGCCCCAGCATTTT. Translation: CASSTDRDQPQHF.

V and J are TRBV5-1 and TRBJ2-2; 7 nucleotides align to TRBD1. Germline assignment: CDR1 SGHRS and CDR2 YFSETQ. The CDR3 contains 14 residues. V was clipped by 6 bases and J by 0 bases; unmatched bases: 2. The CDR3 is CASTGTANTGELFF. In nucleotides, the CDR3 is TGCGCCAGCACCGGGACAGCGAACACCGGGGAGCTGTTTTTT.

CDR3 sequence: CAIQTSGISIQYF. The CDR3 DNA follows: TGTGCCATCCAGACTAGCGGGATTAGCATTCAGTACTTC. The rearrangement joins TRBV7-9 to TRBJ2-4; 11 bases match TRBD2. J gave up 9 bases and V 10 bases, and 8 bases lay outside the gene matches. In germline, CDR1 is SEHNR, CDR2 FQNEAQ (reference sequence). The CDR3 extends over 13 amino acids.

The chain has TRBV18 and TRBJ1-3; 7 bases are a match to TRBD1. Germline V gene data show CDR1 as KGHSH and CDR2 as LQKENI. The CDR3 loop spans 17 amino acids. Trimming cost V 2 bases and J 2 bases; bases outside gene matches: 9. CDR3 region: CASSPLLVTGAGNTIYF. CDR3 DNA sequence: TGTGCCAGCTCACCATTACTCGTCACAGGGGCTGGAAACACCATATATTTT.

The chain couples TRBV6-5 to TRBJ1-2; D is perhaps TRBD1 (5 bases). V dropped 5 bases and J dropped 5 bases, with 12 bases sitting between them. CDR1 is MNHEY and CDR2 is SVGAGI in the germline V gene. The CDR3 spans 13 residues. DNA for the CDR3: TGTGCCAGCAGTCCGTCCGGGACTTATGGCTACACCTTC. Translation: CASSPSGTYGYTF.

V gene TRBV7-3 combines with J gene TRBJ2-2, with 8 bases identical to TRBD2. Trimming removed 1 base from V and 5 bases from J; junction bases left unmatched: 6. The CDR3 has 16 residues. Germline V gene data show CDR1 as SGHTA and CDR2 as FQGTGA. The CDR3 region is CASSLRASSGTGELFF. The CDR3 DNA is TGTGCCAGCAGCTTAAGGGCCTCTAGCGGGACCGGGGAGCTGTTTTTT. The full variable domain, rest sourced from reference TRBV7-3 and TRBJ2-2, is GAGVSQTPSNKVTEKGKYVELRCDPISGHTALYWYRQSLGQGPEFLIYFQGTGAADDSGLPNDRFFAVRPEGSVSTLKIQRTERGDSAVYLCASSLRASSGTGELFFGEGSRLTVL.

V and J are TRBV5-4 and TRBJ1-5, with TRBD1 matching over 7 bases. Germline V gives CDR1 SGHNT, CDR2 YYREEE (reference sequence). The J segment lost 4 bases and the V segment lost 0 bases, leaving 1 base of the junction unmatched. The CDR3 consists of 14 residues. This chain's CDR3 is CASSLDRGNQPQHF. As DNA, the CDR3 is TGTGCCAGCAGCTTGGACAGGGGTAATCAGCCCCAGCATTTT.

This chain uses TRBV5-4 with TRBJ2-7; 8 bases are a match to TRBD1. Germline V CDR1 and CDR2: SGHNT, YYREEE (reference sequence). The CDR3 covers 15 residues. After removal of 4 bases from V and 0 bases from J, the junction contained 6 bases not matched to a gene. As DNA, the CDR3 is TGTGCCAGCAGCCCGGACAGGGCTAACTCCTACGAGCAGTACTTC. The encoded protein is CASSPDRANSYEQYF.

This chain joins TRBV2 and TRBJ2-7, with 12 positions matching TRBD2. CDR1 and CDR2 (germline): SNHLY, FYNNEI. The V gene end was trimmed by 4 bases and the J gene end by 3 bases; junction bases not matched to a gene: 10. The CDR3 is 17 amino acids. CDR3 residues: CASSARPSGRVSYEQYF. DNA for the CDR3: TGTGCCAGCAGTGCCCGGCCTAGCGGGAGGGTAAGCTACGAGCAGTACTTC. Combining the CDR3 with reference TRBV2 and TRBJ2-7 gives the whole variable domain EPEVTQTPSHQVTQMGQEVILRCVPISNHLYFYWYRQILGQKVEFLVSFYNNEISEKSEIFDDQFSVERPDGSNFTLKIRSTKLEDSAMYFCASSARPSGRVSYEQYFGPGTRLTVT.

The chain recombines TRBV5-6 with TRBJ2-3, with D perhaps TRBD2 (6 bases). The germline V gene encodes CDR1 SGHDT and CDR2 YYEEEE. The CDR3 runs 15 residues. V was shortened by 0 bases and J by 2 bases, with 10 bases between the two germline ends. This chain's CDR3 is CASSLGLAHTDTQYF. CDR3 coding DNA: TGTGCCAGCAGCTTGGGGCTAGCGCACACAGATACGCAGTATTTT.

V is TRBV9 and J is TRBJ2-3, with 14 bases identical to TRBD2. CDR1 and CDR2 (germline): SGDLS, YYNGEE. The V segment lost 3 bases and the J segment 4 bases; nucleotides outside the gene matches: 4. This CDR3 has 16 amino acids. CDR3 nucleotide sequence: TGTGCCAGCAGCGAGCGACTAGCGGGAGGGGCAGATACGCAGTATTTT. It codes for CASSERLAGGADTQYF.

The chain is built from TRBV7-9 and TRBJ2-2; D is perhaps TRBD2 (5 bases). Germline CDR1 is SEHNR and CDR2 is FQNEAQ (reference sequence). The CDR3 runs 14 residues. V dropped 3 bases and J dropped 6 bases, with 11 bases sitting between them. The CDR3 DNA reads TGTGCCAGCAGCTTTATTGCGGGTGCCGGGGAGCTGTTTTTT. This sequence encodes CASSFIAGAGELFF.

The rearrangement links TRBV7-2 to TRBJ2-1, with D unresolved. The CDR3 totals 14 residues. Trimming left V 1 base short and J 5 bases short, with 9 bases between. Germline V lookup: CDR1 SGHTA, CDR2 FQGNSA. As DNA, the CDR3 is TGTGCCAGCAGCTTAGTGTATTCGGACAATGAGCAGTTCTTC. Its protein product is CASSLVYSDNEQFF.

This chain uses TRBV18 with TRBJ2-1; 13 bases match TRBD2. CDR3 size: 15 residues. Germline CDR1 KGHSH, CDR2 LQKENI. V lost 3 bases, J lost 8 bases, and 4 bases stayed unmatched. For the CDR3, the DNA is TGTGCCAGCTCACCGACTAGCGGGGGGCCAGATGAGCAGTTCTTC. It encodes CASSPTSGGPDEQFF.

This chain joins TRBV19 and TRBJ1-2, with D perhaps matching TRBD1 (5 bases). The germline gives CDR1 LNHDA, CDR2 SQIVND (reference sequence). Trimming pared 4 bases from V and 1 base from J, leaving 13 bases between. The CDR3 runs 15 residues. CDR3 protein: CASSTPGRFNYGYTF. CDR3 nucleotides: TGTGCCAGTAGTACCCCAGGGAGGTTTAACTATGGCTACACCTTC.

This clone was seen only a few times. The gene calls are TRBV6-5 and TRBJ1-6; the match to TRBD1 covers 8 bases. Germline loops: CDR1 MNHEY, CDR2 SVGAGI. After removal of 7 bases from V and 7 bases from J, the junction contained 6 bases not matched to a gene. The CDR3 length is 14 residues. CDR3 bases: TGTGCCAGCACCCCGAGACAGGGGAATTCACCCCTCCACTTT. Protein sequence: CASTPRQGNSPLHF.

In this sample, this clone turned up a few times. The CDR3 sequence is CSANRLGTQYF. DNA of the CDR3: TGCAGTGCTAACAGGTTGGGGACCCAGTACTTC. The chain joins TRBV20-1 to TRBJ2-5; D perhaps matches TRBD1 (5 bases). CDR1 and CDR2 from the germline V gene are DFQATT and SNEGSKA (reference sequence). Trimming removed 4 bases at V and 7 bases at J, with 10 bases between. The CDR3 consists of 11 residues.

This clone occurred once. The chain recombines TRBV11-2 with TRBJ2-3; 8 nucleotides line up with TRBD2. Germline CDR1 reads SGHAT; CDR2 reads FQNNGV. V was clipped by 7 bases and J by 3 bases; unmatched bases: 12. The CDR3 has 16 residues. CDR3 nucleotides: TGTGCCAGCACCCGACGGGGGGGAGGCACGACAGATACGCAGTATTTT. Protein sequence: CASTRRGGGTTDTQYF.

This clone was recorded once. This sequence joins TRBV10-3 and TRBJ2-3, with 9 bases aligning to TRBD2. The V and J ends lost 6 bases and 2 bases, in that order; junction bases with no gene match: 9. Germline CDR1 reads ENHRY; CDR2 reads SYGVKD. The CDR3 is 16 amino acids. In DNA, the CDR3 is TGTGCCATCAGCAGACTAGCGGAATCGTACACAGATACGCAGTATTTT. Translation: CAISRLAESYTDTQYF.

V usage is TRBV7-8 and J usage is TRBJ2-1, with D tentatively TRBD2 (5 bases). V was trimmed by 0 bases and J by 12 bases, leaving 12 bases between them. The CDR3 consists of 13 residues. Germline CDR1 and CDR2: SGHVS and FQNEAQ. The CDR3 nucleotides are TGTGCCAGCAGCTTAGCGCTAGCCACCCTGCAGTTCTTC. It is translated as CASSLALATLQFF.

The rearrangement joins TRBV27 to TRBJ1-4; tentatively, D is TRBD1 (6 bases). Between the trimmed V and J ends, which lost 2 bases and 9 bases, there was a span of 13 bases. CDR3 size: 14 residues. From germline, CDR1 is MNHEY and CDR2 SMNVEV (reference sequence). The CDR3 coding sequence is TGTGCCAGCAGTTTAAGGGGGAACCCTCAAAAACTGTTTTTT. Its protein product is CASSLRGNPQKLFF.

The V and J genes are TRBV5-4 and TRBJ2-5, with 10 positions matching TRBD1. This CDR3 has 14 amino acids. From germline, CDR1 is SGHNT and CDR2 YYREEE (reference sequence). The ends lost 4 bases at V and 7 bases at J; junction bases unmatched: 7. DNA for the CDR3: TGTGCCAGCAGCGACCGGGACAGGGGTGGGACCCAGTACTTC. Protein sequence: CASSDRDRGGTQYF.

The chain recombines TRBV11-2 with TRBJ1-4; TRBD1 matches at 8 bases. The CDR3 is 14 residues long. Trimming removed 5 bases from V and 5 bases from J; junction bases left unmatched: 4. The germline V gene has CDR1 SGHAT and CDR2 FQNNGV. The CDR3 here is CASSRTGTNEKLFF. CDR3 nucleotide sequence: TGTGCCAGCAGCCGGACAGGGACAAATGAAAAACTGTTTTTT. Together with reference TRBV11-2 and TRBJ1-4, the CDR3 gives the full variable domain: EAGVAQSPRYKIIEKRQSVAFWCNPISGHATLYWYQQILGQGPKLLIQFQNNGVVDDSQLPKDRFSAERLKGVDSTLKIQPAKLEDSAVYLCASSRTGTNEKLFFGSGTQLSVL.

The V call is TRBV7-9, the J call TRBJ2-4; possible D gene TRBD1, 6 bases. CDR1 and CDR2 (germline): SEHNR, FQNEAQ (reference sequence). This CDR3 spans 15 amino acids. V was clipped by 5 bases and J by 0 bases, with 11 bases between them. The CDR3: CASSMTGLAKNIQYF. In nucleotides, the CDR3 is TGTGCCAGCAGCATGACAGGTCTAGCCAAAAACATTCAGTACTTC.

The V call is TRBV18, the J call TRBJ1-4; 7 positions match TRBD1. Germline values: CDR1 KGHSH, CDR2 LQKENI. Trimming cost V 2 bases and J 5 bases; bases outside gene matches: 5. The CDR3 loop spans 15 amino acids. DNA of the CDR3: TGTGCCAGCTCACCAGACAGGGAGCCCAATGAAAAACTGTTTTTT. The encoded protein is CASSPDREPNEKLFF.

This clone was counted between two and nine times. The chain joins TRBV19 to TRBJ1-2; 7 nucleotides agree with TRBD1. Germline values: CDR1 LNHDA, CDR2 SQIVND (reference sequence). The CDR3 is 13 amino acids. V lost 3 bases to trimming and J lost 5 bases; unmatched junction nucleotides: 3. CDR3 DNA sequence: TGTGCCAGTAGTATGGACAGGACTTATGGCTACACCTTC. Translation: CASSMDRTYGYTF. The full variable domain, with the rest looked up from reference TRBV19 and TRBJ1-2, is DGGITQSPKYLFRKEGQNVTLSCEQNLNHDAMYWYRQDPGQGLRLIYYSQIVNDFQKGDIAEGYSVSREKKESFPLTVTSAQKNPTAFYLCASSMDRTYGYTFGSGTRLTVV.

The rearrangement links TRBV30 to TRBJ1-5; 8 bases fit TRBD1. V dropped 1 base and J dropped 7; count of bases not matched to a gene: 3. The CDR3 is made up of 13 amino acids. Per germline, CDR1 GTSNPN and CDR2 SVGIG (reference sequence). CDR3 coding DNA: TGTGCCTGGAGTGACAGGGGGGACCAGCCCCAGCATTTT. This sequence encodes CAWSDRGDQPQHF. Drawing the rest from reference TRBV30 and TRBJ1-5, the complete variable domain is SQTIHQWPATLVQPVGSPLSLECTVEGTSNPNLYWYRQAAGRGLQLLFYSVGIGQISSEVPQNLSASRPQDRQFILSSKKLLLSDSGFYLCAWSDRGDQPQHFGDGTRLSIL.

This clone was observed a handful of times. The CDR3 loop reads CASSAGFSESAFF. The CDR3 coding sequence is TGTGCCAGCAGTGCCGGGTTCTCGGAGTCGGCTTTCTTT. The chain employs TRBV25-1 and TRBJ1-1; D gene uncertain. Trimming took off 4 bases at V and 11 bases at J, with 17 bases between the two ends. This CDR3 has 13 residues. Germline assignment: CDR1 MGHDK and CDR2 SYGVNS.

V and J are TRBV5-4 and TRBJ2-2; the match to TRBD2 covers 8 bases. Germline loops: CDR1 SGHNT, CDR2 YYREEE (reference sequence). Trimming took 0 bases from V and 8 from J; bases not matched to a gene: 6. The CDR3 contains 15 residues. The CDR3 sequence: CASSLVGLAKGELFF. The CDR3 DNA sequence: TGTGCCAGCAGCTTGGTCGGACTAGCCAAAGGGGAGCTGTTTTTT.

The chain employs TRBV5-8 and TRBJ1-1; 7 bases are shared with TRBD1. This CDR3 is 11 amino acids long. Germline values: CDR1 SGHTS, CDR2 YDEGEE. Trimming removed 5 bases from V and 12 bases from J; junction bases left unmatched: 7. The CDR3 nucleotides are TGTGCCAGCAGGGAGGGGGCTTTGACTTTCTTT. This encodes CASREGALTFF. Full variable domain (remainder filled in from reference TRBV5-8 and TRBJ1-1): EAGVTQSPTHLIKTRGQQATLRCSPISGHTSVYWYQQALGLGLQFLLWYDEGEERNRGNFPPRFSGRQFPNYSSELNVNALELEDSALYLCASREGALTFFGQGTRLTVV.

There are a few counts of this clone. The CDR3 DNA reads TGTGCCAGCAGCCACTACGAGCAGTACTTC. Encoded protein: CASSHYEQYF. The chain is built from TRBV25-1 and TRBJ2-7; D is unclear. This CDR3 comprises 10 residues. The germline gives CDR1 MGHDK, CDR2 SYGVNS. Trimming left V 6 bases short and J 3 bases short, with 3 bases between.

The sample holds one count of this clone. This sequence joins TRBV7-3 and TRBJ2-3; 7 positions agree with TRBD2. Germline V gene sequence: CDR1 SGHTA, CDR2 FQGTGA. The CDR3 is made up of 15 amino acids. Unmatched junction bases numbered 9, after V lost 3 bases and J lost 6 bases. CDR3 sequence reads: CASSLWGGKGDTQYF. The CDR3 DNA sequence: TGTGCCAGCAGCTTGTGGGGAGGGAAGGGGGATACGCAGTATTTT.